The clone carrying this TCR beta chain has a handful of counts. The antigen remains undetermined. The data were taken from a study of shared clonotypes between healthy human individuals. Method: immunoSEQ multiplex PCR; TCRdb's copy keeps in-frame clones and lacks some. The table shows some 1,600,000 clones, with approximately 98% occurring only once. Germline loops: CDR1 MNHEY, CDR2 SMNVEV (reference sequence). Between the trimmed V and J ends, which lost 8 bases and 4 bases, there was a span of 24 bases. CDR3 length: 17 amino acids. The study, taken as a whole, reports: Across subsets, estimated richness was generally greater for naive than for memory populations. Measured sharing among donors was expected to vary with sequencing depth. In contrast to clonotypes shared by all four donors, non-shared clonotypes had lower generation probabilities. Blood was the sole source, and tissue repertoires probably differ.

The sample taken for sequencing was naive CD4+ T cells sorted from blood. Indicated subset: CD45RA+ positively selected. V and J are TRBV27 and TRBJ1-5; TRBD1 might be the D (6 bases). The source of this sequence is a man aged 30 to 39 in good health. In DNA, the CDR3 is TGTGCCAGCTCACCCTTGAAACGGAGGGGGATTAATCAGCCCCAGCATTTT. This translates into CASSPLKRRGINQPQHF.